These 8 T cell receptor beta chains share one sample of origin, sequenced in a study of blood T cell repertoires in COVID-19. Sequenced by immunoSEQ multiplex PCR; TCRdb stores in-frame clones only, minus some. The profile shows approximately 230,000 clones, approximately 90% of them singletons. The sequencing sample was made of peripheral blood. The receptor source for this set is a woman in her twenties or thirties with COVID-19, enrolled during active disease.

The V and J genes are TRBV3-1 (or the pseudogene TRBV3-2) and TRBJ1-5, with D hard to call. Germline V lookup: CDR1 LGHDT, CDR2 YNNKEL (reference sequence). Trimming left V 6 bases short and J 0 bases short, with 12 bases between. The CDR3 totals 15 residues. This CDR3 reads CASSYGSSSNQPQHF. CDR3 sequence (DNA): TGTGCCAGCAGTTACGGGTCTTCTAGCAATCAGCCCCAGCATTTT.

This chain's CDR3 is CASSLSTDGVGSPLHF. Written as DNA, the CDR3 is TGTGCCAGCAGTCTCTCCACGGACGGGGTGGGCTCACCCCTCCACTTT. The chain joins TRBV27 to TRBJ1-6; D gene unclear. With 5 bases removed from V and 10 bases from J, the gap between germline ends came to 21 bases. This CDR3 has 16 residues. Germline V gene sequence: CDR1 MNHEY, CDR2 SMNVEV (reference sequence).

This clone turned up a few times. This chain links TRBV6-1 with TRBJ2-3; the D gene is possibly TRBD2 (5 bases). Trimming removed 2 bases at V and 6 bases at J, with 15 bases between. The CDR3 runs 15 residues. The V gene's germline CDR1 is MNHNS and CDR2 SASEGT. Here the CDR3 DNA reads TGTGCCAGCAGTGAAACCCTACAAACGGGGGATACGCAGTATTTT. It translates to CASSETLQTGDTQYF.

The chain carries TRBV27 and TRBJ1-2; 10 nucleotides match TRBD1. Germline values: CDR1 MNHEY, CDR2 SMNVEV (reference sequence). V was clipped by 3 bases and J by 8 bases; unmatched bases: 6. The CDR3 covers 14 residues. DNA of the CDR3: TGTGCCAGCAGTTTTGACAGGGGGCATGGCGGCTACACCTTC. Translating it yields CASSFDRGHGGYTF.

The V and J genes are TRBV6-6 and TRBJ1-4, with 8 bases matching TRBD1. CDR3 size: 17 residues. The junction had 16 bases not matched to a gene; V was cut back by 5 bases and J by 8 bases. Looked up from germline, CDR1 is MNHNY and CDR2 is SVGAGI (reference sequence). The CDR3 DNA follows: TGTGCCAGCAGTCCACTTGGCGCGACAGGGGAGAAGGAAAAACTGTTTTTT. Its protein product is CASSPLGATGEKEKLFF.

The chain has TRBV6-5 and TRBJ1-6, with D maybe TRBD1 (5 bases). The CDR3 has 15 amino acids. Trimming stripped 7 bases from V and 14 bases from J, with 24 bases between. From germline, CDR1 is MNHEY and CDR2 SVGAGI. CDR3 coding DNA: TGTGCCAGCACTACCGATACAGGATTTCTAGCGGCCCTCCACTTT. Its protein product is CASTTDTGFLAALHF.

This clone appeared a single time. The rearrangement uses TRBV18 and TRBJ2-2, with 7 bases lining up with TRBD1. The germline V gene encodes CDR1 KGHSH and CDR2 LQKENI. The V gene end was trimmed by 3 bases and the J gene end by 3 bases; junction bases not matched to a gene: 4. The CDR3 consists of 15 residues. CDR3 region: CASSPPGQHTGELFF. CDR3 nucleotide sequence: TGTGCCAGCTCACCGCCGGGACAGCACACCGGGGAGCTGTTTTTT.

The chain carries TRBV19 and TRBJ2-1; D call uncertain. Trimming took off 3 bases at V and 2 bases at J, with 8 bases between the two ends. The CDR3 is 14 residues long. Looked up from germline, CDR1 is LNHDA and CDR2 is SQIVND (reference sequence). The CDR3 loop reads CASSIGLPYNEQFF. The CDR3 nucleotides are TGTGCCAGTAGTATCGGTCTACCCTACAATGAGCAGTTCTTC. The full variable domain, in which reference TRBV19 and TRBJ2-1 provide the parts outside the CDR3, is DGGITQSPKYLFRKEGQNVTLSCEQNLNHDAMYWYRQDPGQGLRLIYYSQIVNDFQKGDIAEGYSVSREKKESFPLTVTSAQKNPTAFYLCASSIGLPYNEQFFGPGTRLTVL.